This entry lists 17 T cell receptor beta chains sequenced from one sample in a study of blood T cells in healthy people across ages. The use of a sample-barcoded 5' primer and a J-beta primer mix characterized a second PCR of roughly 7 to 11 cycles. TCRdb independently ran MiXCR on the 5' RACE reads; one entry per CDR3 protein. This table has hundreds of thousands of distinct CDR3 sequences, approximately 50% appearing once. The material sequenced was blood. These receptor sequences come from a man in his sixties in good health.

The table lists this clonotype with a few counts. The chain joins TRBV29-1 to TRBJ2-5, with D perhaps matching TRBD1 or TRBD2 (6 bases each). V was shortened by 4 bases and J by 2 bases, with 14 bases between the two germline ends. The germline V gene encodes CDR1 SQVTM and CDR2 ANQGSEA. CDR3 length: 14 residues. CDR3 amino acids: CSVAPGGVQETQYF. CDR3 sequence (DNA): TGCAGCGTTGCCCCCGGGGGCGTACAAGAGACCCAGTACTTC.

This clonotype was picked up a small number of times. The chain links TRBV10-2 to TRBJ2-3; D not resolved. Trimming stripped 1 base from V and 5 bases from J, with 7 bases between. Germline V lookup: CDR1 WSHSY, CDR2 SAAADI. The CDR3 is made up of 13 amino acids. The CDR3 spells CASSELSVDTQYF. CDR3 DNA: TGCGCCAGCAGTGAGTTGAGCGTAGATACGCAGTATTTT.

This clonotype was seen a handful of times. The chain combines TRBV6-6 with TRBJ1-1; perhaps TRBD1 as D (6 bases). This CDR3 spans 12 amino acids. Germline assignment: CDR1 MNHNY and CDR2 SVGAGI (reference sequence). With 2 bases removed from V and 8 bases from J, the gap between germline ends came to 9 bases. Here the CDR3 DNA reads TGTGCCAGCAGTTACACGGGGACAGAAGCTTTCTTT. This encodes CASSYTGTEAFF.

The V and J genes are TRBV9 and TRBJ2-1, with a possible D match to TRBD2 (6 bases). The J call may be mistaken, given a closer DNA end match to TRBJ2-7. Germline CDR1 SGDLS, CDR2 YYNGEE. The CDR3 contains 15 residues. DNA of the CDR3: TGTGCCAGCAGCGCGGAGGGACGGCCTAACAATGAGCAGTACTTC. Protein: CASSAEGRPNNEQYF.

This chain links TRBV3-1 with TRBJ2-5; TRBD1 aligns across 8 bases. The V segment lost 1 base and the J segment 2 bases; nucleotides outside the gene matches: 9. The germline gives CDR1 LGHDT, CDR2 YNNKEL (reference sequence). There are 17 residues in the CDR3. The CDR3 loop reads CASSQGAGQGRQETQYF. DNA for the CDR3: TGTGCCAGCAGCCAAGGCGCAGGACAGGGAAGGCAAGAGACCCAGTACTTC.

This clonotype came up once. This may arise from a read error, as a much more abundant clone is one base away. The V gene is TRBV15, the J gene TRBJ2-1; tentatively, D is TRBD2 (6 bases). With the DNA end fitting TRBJ2-7 better, the J assignment may be wrong. CDR3 length: 18 residues. Germline assignment: CDR1 LNHNV and CDR2 YYDKDF (reference sequence). This chain's CDR3 is CATSPTPRAGSSYNEQYF. The CDR3 nucleotides read TGTGCCACCAGCCCAACCCCGAGGGCGGGGAGCTCCTACAATGAGCAGTACTTC.

This chain joins TRBV7-7 and TRBJ2-4, with 7 bases fitting TRBD1. The closer fit of TRBJ2-5 to the DNA end suggests the J call may be wrong. Per the germline V gene, CDR1 is SSHAT and CDR2 is FNYEAQ (reference sequence). The CDR3 length is 16 residues. CDR3 nucleotide sequence: TGTGCCAGCAGCTTAGGCGGCAGGGGGAAGCAAGAGACCCAGTACTTC. Translation gives CASSLGGRGKQETQYF.

V is TRBV20-1 and J is TRBJ1-1; 7 bases align to TRBD1. Germline lookup yields CDR1 DFQATT and CDR2 SNEGSKA (reference sequence). The V segment lost 2 bases and the J segment 1 base; nucleotides outside the gene matches: 13. The CDR3 length is 17 residues. CDR3 protein: CSARPPRQGSANTEAFF. CDR3 coding DNA: TGCAGTGCTAGACCCCCTAGACAGGGATCAGCGAACACTGAAGCTTTCTTT.

This clonotype occurred a few times. J is TRBJ1-1 and V is TRBV20-1; D ambiguous. Trimming removed 6 bases from V and 1 base from J, with 18 bases in between. CDR3 length equals 15 residues. In germline, CDR1 is DFQATT, CDR2 SNEGSKA (reference sequence). The CDR3 region has the DNA TGCAGTGCCGAGGGTCAACGGCCGAAGAACACTGAAGCTTTCTTT. The encoded protein is CSAEGQRPKNTEAFF.

To note about this clonotype: A much larger clone differs by one base, so this may be a read error. V and J are TRBV25-1 and TRBJ2-7; 8 positions match TRBD2. Germline CDR1 reads MGHDK; CDR2 reads SYGVNS. The CDR3 extends over 15 amino acids. J was trimmed by 2 bases and V by 2 bases; bases with no gene match: 5. DNA for the CDR3: TGTGCCAGCAGTGAAGGGCGGGGGGAGCCCTACGAGCAGTACTTC. Residues: CASSEGRGEPYEQYF.

This clonotype appeared a single time. The chain is built from TRBV6-6 and TRBJ2-1, with D possibly being TRBD2 (5 bases). The ends were cut back, 1 base at V and 6 bases at J, with 13 bases in the middle. Germline V lookup: CDR1 MNHNY, CDR2 SVGAGI (reference sequence). There are 15 residues in the CDR3. The CDR3 protein is CASSYYTAEGNEQFF. The CDR3 DNA reads as TGTGCCAGCAGTTACTACACAGCTGAGGGCAATGAGCAGTTCTTC.

V gene TRBV11-2 combines with J gene TRBJ1-2; 7 bases map to TRBD1. CDR1 is SGHAT, CDR2 FQNNGV, per germline. The CDR3 contains 14 residues. V was clipped by 5 bases and J by 3 bases; unmatched bases: 6. CDR3 residues: CASSPRQGDYGYTF. CDR3 in DNA: TGTGCCAGCAGCCCCCGACAGGGTGACTATGGCTACACCTTC. Variable domain in full (rest from reference TRBV11-2 and TRBJ1-2): EAGVAQSPRYKIIEKRQSVAFWCNPISGHATLYWYQQILGQGPKLLIQFQNNGVVDDSQLPKDRFSAERLKGVDSTLKIQPAKLEDSAVYLCASSPRQGDYGYTFGSGTRLTVV.

This clonotype showed up just once. This chain links TRBV5-1 with TRBJ2-6; no clear D. This CDR3 region has 16 residues. The germline V gene has CDR1 SGHRS and CDR2 YFSETQ. V was clipped by 4 bases and J by 3 bases, with 14 bases between them. The CDR3 region is CASSVHGVDGANVLTF. The CDR3 DNA sequence: TGCGCCAGCAGCGTTCATGGGGTGGATGGGGCCAACGTCCTGACTTTC.

Notes on this clonotype: Since a much larger clone is just one base distant, this may be a read error. The V and J genes are TRBV6-5 and TRBJ2-2; perhaps TRBD2 as D (6 bases). Trimming shortened V by 8 bases and J by 5 bases, and 15 bases separated the two germline ends. The germline CDR1 and CDR2 sequences are MNHEY and SVGAGI. The CDR3 has 14 residues. The CDR3 spells CASRAEGATGELFF. CDR3 DNA sequence: TGTGCCAGCCGGGCGGAGGGCGCTACCGGGGAGCTGTTTTTT.

This clonotype was detected a few times. The V call is TRBV2, the J call TRBJ2-4, with TRBD1 matching 10 bases. The CDR3 contains 15 residues. From germline, CDR1 is SNHLY and CDR2 FYNNEI. The V segment lost 2 bases and the J segment 7 bases; nucleotides outside the gene matches: 5. This CDR3 is CASSERDRGGNIQYF. The DNA of the CDR3 is TGTGCCAGCAGTGAAAGGGACAGGGGAGGGAACATTCAGTACTTC.

This chain uses TRBV20-1 with TRBJ1-2; tentative D call: TRBD1 (5 bases). Germline V gives CDR1 DFQATT, CDR2 SNEGSKA (reference sequence). CDR3 size: 15 residues. CDR3 sequence reads: CQGCGASLAQYGYTF. The CDR3 DNA sequence: TGCCAGGGTTGCGGGGCGTCGTTGGCCCAATATGGCTACACCTTC.

CDR3 sequence reads: CSAETGGTKNIQYF. The CDR3 DNA reads as TGCAGTGCAGAGACAGGGGGAACCAAAAACATTCAGTACTTC. The chain joins TRBV20-1 to TRBJ2-4; 9 bases agree with TRBD1. The germline gives CDR1 DFQATT, CDR2 SNEGSKA (reference sequence). The CDR3 length is 14 residues. The V and J ends lost 6 bases and 2 bases, in that order; junction bases with no gene match: 5.